These 22 T cell receptor beta chains originate from one sample sequenced in a study of T cell changes during pregnancy in multiple sclerosis. Produced via immunoSEQ multiplex PCR; TCRdb's table is partial and in-frame only. The sample carries tens of thousands of clones, 89% recorded once. This material consisted of peripheral blood, taken after pregnancy. These receptors all come from a female donor with multiple sclerosis, enrolled in a pregnancy study.

The V and J genes are TRBV5-4 and TRBJ2-7; 8 bases are shared with TRBD2. CDR3 length: 14 residues. V shed 4 bases, J shed 6 bases, and the junction held 9 bases outside the gene matches. In germline, CDR1 is SGHNT, CDR2 YYREEE (reference sequence). In DNA, the CDR3 is TGTGCCAGCAGCGTTGGAGGGACTAGTGGCGAGCAGTACTTC. Amino acids: CASSVGGTSGEQYF.

In its sample, this clone was seen a few times. The chain couples TRBV4-1 to TRBJ2-5; maybe TRBD1 (5 bases). This CDR3 is 16 amino acids long. V was pared by 6 bases and J by 7 bases, with 24 bases between. Germline values: CDR1 MGHRA, CDR2 YSYEKL. The CDR3 protein is CASRHGVGQGNPTQYF. CDR3 in DNA: TGCGCCAGCAGACACGGCGTGGGGCAGGGAAACCCGACCCAGTACTTC.

The V gene is TRBV2, the J gene TRBJ1-1; D is uncertain. The germline V and J ends were trimmed by 7 bases and 11 bases, with 17 bases remaining between them. The CDR3 has 12 residues. Per the germline V gene, CDR1 is SNHLY and CDR2 is FYNNEI. The CDR3 DNA is TGTGCCAGCAACCGGGGAAACGCGCGGGCTTTCTTT. This encodes CASNRGNARAFF. Supplemented by reference TRBV2 and TRBJ1-1, the full variable domain reads EPEVTQTPSHQVTQMGQEVILRCVPISNHLYFYWYRQILGQKVEFLVSFYNNEISEKSEIFDDQFSVERPDGSNFTLKIRSTKLEDSAMYFCASNRGNARAFFGQGTRLTVV.

J is TRBJ1-1 and V is TRBV29-1; perhaps TRBD1 as D (6 bases). This CDR3 is built from 14 residues. Looked up from germline, CDR1 is SQVTM and CDR2 is ANQGSEA. V gave up 6 bases and J gave up 8 bases, with 22 bases separating them. In DNA, the CDR3 is TGCAGCGTAGAACGAGGAACAGGGAGTACCGAAGCTTTCTTT. Encoded protein: CSVERGTGSTEAFF.

J is TRBJ2-5 and V is TRBV15; 12 bases align to TRBD1. The CDR3 runs 16 residues. Germline V gene lookup returns CDR1 LNHNV and CDR2 YYDKDF (reference sequence). V shed 5 bases and J 5 bases; nucleotides not matched to a gene: 9. CDR3 coding DNA: TGTGCCACCAGCGGATGGGACAGGGGGCGGGCGGAGACCCAGTACTTC. Translation: CATSGWDRGRAETQYF.

This chain links TRBV15 with TRBJ2-3, with 8 bases that match TRBD1. The CDR3 is made up of 14 amino acids. Per germline, CDR1 LNHNV and CDR2 YYDKDF (reference sequence). The V and J ends lost 0 bases and 6 bases, in that order; junction bases with no gene match: 2. CDR3 sequence (DNA): TGTGCCACCAGCAGAGACAGGGGGCGGGATACGCAGTATTTT. Translating it yields CATSRDRGRDTQYF.

V gene TRBV2 combines with J gene TRBJ1-4; D perhaps matches TRBD1 (5 bases). The CDR3 is 14 amino acids. Looked up from germline, CDR1 is SNHLY and CDR2 is FYNNEI. V lost 5 bases to trimming and J lost 8 bases, with 15 bases between them. The CDR3 sequence is CASSSDSAGEKLFF. In DNA, the CDR3 is TGTGCCAGCAGTAGTGACAGCGCAGGGGAAAAACTGTTTTTT.

The gene calls are TRBV28 and TRBJ1-5, with unresolved D. Trimming stripped 6 bases from V and 7 bases from J, with 10 bases between. Germline-derived CDR1 and CDR2 are MDHEN and SYDVKM. CDR3 length: 12 residues. Here the CDR3 reads CASSYSEQPQHF. CDR3 bases: TGTGCCAGCAGCTATAGCGAGCAGCCCCAGCATTTT.

J is TRBJ2-2 and V is TRBV30; D possibly corresponds to TRBD1 (6 bases). V was clipped by 4 bases and J by 0 bases, with 6 bases between them. CDR1 and CDR2 from the germline V gene are GTSNPN and SVGIG (reference sequence). The length of the CDR3 is 13 residues. Here the CDR3 reads CAWKGANTGELFF. The CDR3 DNA reads TGTGCCTGGAAGGGGGCGAACACCGGGGAGCTGTTTTTT.

This chain connects TRBV5-4 to TRBJ2-5, with a weak D call TRBD2 (7 bases). The germline CDR1 and CDR2 sequences are SGHNT and YYREEE (reference sequence). There are 16 residues in the CDR3. Trimming cost V 4 bases and J 0 bases, with 16 bases left between them. The CDR3 region is CASSPGGAGYQETQYF. The CDR3 DNA sequence: TGTGCCAGCAGCCCTGGGGGGGCAGGGTACCAAGAGACCCAGTACTTC.

This clone turned up a few times. The rearrangement uses TRBV19 and TRBJ1-1; no firm D call. The germline CDR1 and CDR2 sequences are LNHDA and SQIVND (reference sequence). V lost 6 bases, J lost 0 bases, and 8 bases lay in between. The CDR3 covers 13 residues. This CDR3 reads CASRRTVNTEAFF. The CDR3 DNA reads as TGTGCCAGTAGACGAACGGTGAACACTGAAGCTTTCTTT.

The chain combines TRBV7-9 with TRBJ1-1; the D gene is possibly TRBD1 (6 bases). In germline, CDR1 is SEHNR, CDR2 FQNEAQ (reference sequence). This CDR3 is built from 13 residues. Trimming shortened V by 5 bases and J by 11 bases, and 18 bases separated the two germline ends. The DNA for the CDR3 is TGTGCCAGCAGCCCAGGGGTGCTAGTGGGGGCTTTCTTT. Translation: CASSPGVLVGAFF.

The chain joins TRBV6-6 to TRBJ2-7; TRBD1 agrees at 8 bases. CDR3 size: 13 residues. The V and J ends lost 5 bases and 4 bases, in that order; junction bases with no gene match: 4. The germline V gene encodes CDR1 MNHNY and CDR2 SVGAGI (reference sequence). CDR3: CASSLDRGYEQYF. CDR3 DNA: TGTGCCAGCAGTCTCGACAGGGGATACGAGCAGTACTTC.

In its sample, this clone was seen once. At the DNA level, this CDR3 is encoded by other sequences in the same sample as well. The chain has TRBV18 and TRBJ1-3; 8 bases are a match to TRBD1. J was trimmed by 7 bases and V by 4 bases; bases with no gene match: 3. The germline V gene has CDR1 KGHSH and CDR2 LQKENI. The CDR3 loop spans 13 amino acids. CDR3 sequence: CASSLGQENTIYF. The CDR3 bases are TGTGCCAGCTCACTGGGACAGGAGAACACCATATATTTT.

The chain uses TRBV30 and TRBJ1-6; D perhaps matches TRBD1 (6 bases). Germline values: CDR1 GTSNPN, CDR2 SVGIG (reference sequence). V lost 5 bases, J lost 7 bases, and 18 bases lay in between. The length of the CDR3 is 15 residues. CDR3 nucleotide sequence: TGTGCCTGGGCCCGGAGCAGACAGGAAAATTCACCCCTCCACTTT. Amino acid sequence: CAWARSRQENSPLHF.

Notes on this clone: The junction differs from germline at one of its ends, possibly a read error. The chain combines TRBV7-7 with TRBJ1-1; 9 bases map to TRBD1. CDR1 is SSHAT and CDR2 is FNYEAQ in the germline V gene (reference sequence). The CDR3 consists of 15 residues. The CDR3 sequence: CASSHWTGENTEAFF. In DNA, the CDR3 is TGTGCTAGCAGCCATTGGACAGGGGAGAACACTGAAGCTTTCTTT.

The rearrangement joins TRBV6-5 to TRBJ1-2, with D tentatively TRBD1 (6 bases). This CDR3 contains 13 residues. The V end lost 5 bases, the J end lost 8 bases, and 15 bases lay between the germline ends. CDR1 is MNHEY, CDR2 SVGAGI, per germline. This CDR3 reads CASSTQGGGGYTF. The CDR3 region has the DNA TGTGCCAGCAGTACGCAAGGGGGGGGCGGCTACACCTTC.

This clone showed up just a few times. The J gene is TRBJ1-3, the V gene TRBV6-1; 7 positions agree with TRBD1. The CDR3 contains 16 residues. With 2 bases clipped from V and 2 bases from J, the junction kept 6 bases outside the gene matches. Germline loops: CDR1 MNHNS, CDR2 SASEGT. DNA for the CDR3: TGTGCCAGCAGTGAATGGCGGGACAGCGCTGGAAACACCATATATTTT. It encodes CASSEWRDSAGNTIYF.

To note about this clone: Other DNA sequences within the sample encode an identical CDR3. The chain employs TRBV6-4 and TRBJ2-1; 8 nucleotides agree with TRBD2. Germline V CDR1 and CDR2: MRHNA, SNTAGT. V gave up 0 bases and J gave up 4 bases; unmatched junction bases: 2. The CDR3 spans 15 residues. CDR3: CASSDSAGGYNEQFF. The CDR3 nucleotides are TGTGCCAGCAGTGACTCTGCGGGGGGTTACAATGAGCAGTTCTTC.

The chain couples TRBV7-9 to TRBJ2-5; D may be TRBD2 (7 bases). Germline V gene lookup returns CDR1 SEHNR and CDR2 FQNEAQ (reference sequence). Trimming took 0 bases from V and 2 from J, leaving 13 bases between them. The CDR3 spans 16 residues. The CDR3 protein is CASSLAGGQLQETQYF. CDR3 DNA sequence: TGTGCCAGCAGCTTAGCGGGGGGGCAACTGCAAGAGACCCAGTACTTC.

The CDR3, as DNA: TGTGCCAGCAGCCCCTCGACTAGCCAATCCGCTAACCAGTTCTTC. It encodes CASSPSTSQSANQFF. The chain employs TRBV7-8 and TRBJ2-1, with 7 bases that match TRBD2. This CDR3 contains 15 residues. The germline V gene has CDR1 SGHVS and CDR2 FQNEAQ. The V and J ends lost 5 bases and 13 bases, in that order; junction bases with no gene match: 17. The variable domain in full, completed from reference TRBV7-8 and TRBJ2-1, reads GAGVSQSPRYKVAKRGQDVALRCDPISGHVSLFWYQQALGQGPEFLTYFQNEAQLDKSGLPSDRFFAERPEGSVSTLKIQRTQQEDSAVYLCASSPSTSQSANQFFGPGTRLTVL.

This chain uses TRBV7-8 with TRBJ2-3, with 11 bases identical to TRBD2. V was clipped by 6 bases and J by 0 bases; unmatched bases: 14. The CDR3 is made up of 19 amino acids. From germline, CDR1 is SGHVS and CDR2 FQNEAQ. DNA for the CDR3: TGTGCCAGCAGGAACAAAGGGGGACTAGCGGCCTCTAGCACAGATACGCAGTATTTT. This sequence encodes CASRNKGGLAASSTDTQYF.